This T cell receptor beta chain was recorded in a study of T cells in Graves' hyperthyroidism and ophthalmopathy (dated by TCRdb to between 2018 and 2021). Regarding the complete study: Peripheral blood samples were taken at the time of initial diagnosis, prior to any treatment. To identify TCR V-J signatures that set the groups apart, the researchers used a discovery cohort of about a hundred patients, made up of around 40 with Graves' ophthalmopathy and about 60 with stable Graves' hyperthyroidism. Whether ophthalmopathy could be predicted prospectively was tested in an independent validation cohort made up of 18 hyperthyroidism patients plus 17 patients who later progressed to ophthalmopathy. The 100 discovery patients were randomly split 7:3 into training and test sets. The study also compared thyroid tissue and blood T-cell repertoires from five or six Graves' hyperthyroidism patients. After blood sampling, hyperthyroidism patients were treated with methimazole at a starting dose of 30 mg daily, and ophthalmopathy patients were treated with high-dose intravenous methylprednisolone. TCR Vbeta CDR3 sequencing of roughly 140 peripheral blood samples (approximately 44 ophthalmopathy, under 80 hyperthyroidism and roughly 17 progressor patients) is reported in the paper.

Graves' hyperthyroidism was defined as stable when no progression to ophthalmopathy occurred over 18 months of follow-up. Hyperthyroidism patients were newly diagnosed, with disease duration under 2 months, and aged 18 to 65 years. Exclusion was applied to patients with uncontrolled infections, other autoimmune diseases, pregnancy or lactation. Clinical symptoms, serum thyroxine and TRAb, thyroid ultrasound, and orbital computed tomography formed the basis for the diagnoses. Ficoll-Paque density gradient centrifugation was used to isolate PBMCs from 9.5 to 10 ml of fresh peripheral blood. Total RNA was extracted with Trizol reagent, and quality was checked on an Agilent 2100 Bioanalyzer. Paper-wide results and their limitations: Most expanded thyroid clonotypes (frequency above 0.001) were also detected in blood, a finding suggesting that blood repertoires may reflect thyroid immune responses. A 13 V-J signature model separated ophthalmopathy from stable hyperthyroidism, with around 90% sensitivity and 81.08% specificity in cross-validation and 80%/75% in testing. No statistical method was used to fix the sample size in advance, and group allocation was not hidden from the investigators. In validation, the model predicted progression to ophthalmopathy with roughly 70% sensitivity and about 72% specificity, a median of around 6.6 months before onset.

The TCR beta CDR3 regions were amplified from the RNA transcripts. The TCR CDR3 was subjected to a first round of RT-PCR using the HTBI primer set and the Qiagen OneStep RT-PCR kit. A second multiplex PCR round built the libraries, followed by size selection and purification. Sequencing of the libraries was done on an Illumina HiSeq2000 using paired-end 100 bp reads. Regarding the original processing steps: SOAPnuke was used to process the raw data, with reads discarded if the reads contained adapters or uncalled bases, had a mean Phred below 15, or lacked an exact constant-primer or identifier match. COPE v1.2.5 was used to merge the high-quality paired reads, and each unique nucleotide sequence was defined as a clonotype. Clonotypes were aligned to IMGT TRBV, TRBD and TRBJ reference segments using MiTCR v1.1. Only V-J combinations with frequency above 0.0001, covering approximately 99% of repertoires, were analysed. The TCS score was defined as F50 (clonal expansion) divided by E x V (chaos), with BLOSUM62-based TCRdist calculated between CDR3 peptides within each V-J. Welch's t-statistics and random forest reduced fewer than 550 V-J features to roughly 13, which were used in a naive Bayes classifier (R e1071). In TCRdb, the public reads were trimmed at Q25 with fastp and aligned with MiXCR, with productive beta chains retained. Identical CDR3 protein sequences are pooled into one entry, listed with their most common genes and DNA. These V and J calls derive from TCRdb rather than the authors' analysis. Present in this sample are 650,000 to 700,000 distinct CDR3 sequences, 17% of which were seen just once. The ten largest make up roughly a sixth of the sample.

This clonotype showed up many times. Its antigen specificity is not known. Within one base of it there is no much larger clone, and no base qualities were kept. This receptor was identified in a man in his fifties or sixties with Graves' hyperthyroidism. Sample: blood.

The CDR3 region has the sequence CASSSKTSGRRNEQFF. In nucleotide form, the sequence is TGTGCCAGCAGTTCTAAGACTAGCGGGAGAAGGAATGAGCAGTTCTTC. Recombination joined TRBV28 with TRBJ2-1; 12 nucleotides in the junction match TRBD2. The CDR3 spans 16 residues, from the cysteine through the phenylalanine. Just the 48-base CDR3 DNA is kept, in frame starting at base 1. V and J are trimmed by 4 bases and 7 bases, and the gene matches miss 8 bases of the junction. CDR1 and CDR2 (MDHEN, SYDVKM) derive from the germline V gene. Supplemented by the reference TRBV28 and TRBJ2-1 proteins around the CDR3, the complete variable domain is DVKVTQSSRYLVKRTGEKVFLECVQDMDHENMFWYRQDPGLGLRLIYFSYDVKMKEKGDIPEGYSVSREKKERFSLILESASTNQTSMYLCASSSKTSGRRNEQFFGPGTRLTVL.